The 31 T cell receptor beta chains reported below all come from one sample, sequenced in a study of blood T cell repertoires in COVID-19. Generated by immunoSEQ multiplex PCR, the TCRdb table keeps only in-frame clones and is missing some. The repertoire holds about 170,000 clones, with roughly 91% as singletons. The sample was peripheral blood. The receptor source for this set is a man in his forties or fifties who had recovered from COVID-19.

This clone was found a few times. The rearrangement uses TRBV28 and TRBJ1-4, with 8 bases lining up with TRBD1. The CDR3 is 13 amino acids. V shed 8 bases and J 8 bases; nucleotides not matched to a gene: 7. Germline assignment: CDR1 MDHEN and CDR2 SYDVKM. The CDR3 here is CASSTGEAEKLFF. CDR3 DNA sequence: TGTGCCAGCTCGACAGGGGAGGCGGAAAAACTGTTTTTT.

The gene calls are TRBV27 and TRBJ2-7; TRBD1 agrees at 11 bases. V lost 6 bases, J lost 3 bases, and 10 bases stayed unmatched. CDR1 and CDR2 (germline): MNHEY, SMNVEV (reference sequence). This CDR3 is built from 16 residues. The CDR3 DNA reads TGTGCCAGCAGCCACATCTCCGGGACAGGGGGCTACGAGCAGTACTTC. This sequence encodes CASSHISGTGGYEQYF.

DNA of the CDR3: TGTGCCAGCAGTGCTGGGGGGGCCCAGTTCTTC. This gives the protein CASSAGGAQFF. This chain joins TRBV2 and TRBJ2-1; tentative D call: TRBD2 (7 bases). Germline CDR1 is SNHLY and CDR2 is FYNNEI. This CDR3 region has 11 residues. Trimming stripped 4 bases from V and 13 bases from J, with 11 bases between.

The J gene is TRBJ2-5, the V gene TRBV19; TRBD2 might be the D (6 bases). Germline-derived CDR1 and CDR2 are LNHDA and SQIVND (reference sequence). V lost 1 base to trimming and J lost 5 bases, with 11 bases between them. The CDR3 has 14 residues. CDR3 sequence: CASSIGRGGETQYF. CDR3 nucleotide sequence: TGTGCCAGTAGTATAGGGCGGGGCGGTGAGACCCAGTACTTC.

This sequence joins TRBV7-3 and TRBJ2-6, with a weak D call TRBD2 (6 bases). Trimming took 5 bases from V and 1 from J, leaving 15 bases between them. The CDR3 contains 17 residues. Germline loops: CDR1 SGHTA, CDR2 FQGTGA. CDR3 sequence (DNA): TGTGCCAGCAGCGTGGGGGGACCACTATCTGGGGCCAACGTCCTGACTTTC. It is translated as CASSVGGPLSGANVLTF.

J is TRBJ2-5 and V is TRBV19; the D gene is possibly TRBD2 (5 bases). V was clipped by 3 bases and J by 5 bases, with 16 bases between them. The CDR3 is 15 amino acids. Germline CDR1 reads LNHDA; CDR2 reads SQIVND (reference sequence). The CDR3 loop is CASSMGDRAAETQYF. The CDR3 DNA reads as TGTGCCAGTAGTATGGGAGACCGGGCGGCGGAGACCCAGTACTTC.

The chain is built from TRBV5-5 and TRBJ2-1; TRBD1 agrees at 10 bases. CDR1 is SGHKS and CDR2 is YYEKEE in the germline V gene (reference sequence). This CDR3 region has 15 residues. V lost 5 bases, J lost 3 bases, and 5 bases stayed unmatched. CDR3 in amino acids: CASRAGQGRYNEQFF. DNA of the CDR3: TGTGCCAGCAGGGCGGGACAGGGGCGCTACAATGAGCAGTTCTTC.

The rearrangement uses TRBV4-3 and TRBJ2-1; 12 bases are shared with TRBD2. This CDR3 is built from 15 residues. Germline CDR1 reads LGHNA; CDR2 reads YSLEER. With V trimmed by 4 bases and J by 7 bases, 5 bases remained unmatched. CDR3 sequence: CASSPPGLAGNEQFF. The DNA of the CDR3 is TGCGCCAGCAGCCCTCCGGGACTAGCGGGTAATGAGCAGTTCTTC.

This chain joins TRBV9 and TRBJ2-3; a possible D gene is TRBD2 (5 bases). This CDR3 contains 14 residues. The V gene's germline CDR1 is SGDLS and CDR2 YYNGEE. Between the trimmed V and J ends, which lost 0 bases and 3 bases, there was a span of 8 bases. The CDR3 coding sequence is TGTGCCAGCAGCGTAGATTCGGGAACAGATACGCAGTATTTT. Encoded protein: CASSVDSGTDTQYF. Variable domain in full (rest from reference TRBV9 and TRBJ2-3): DSGVTQTPKHLITATGQRVTLRCSPRSGDLSVYWYQQSLDQGLQFLIQYYNGEERAKGNILERFSAQQFPDLHSELNLSSLELGDSALYFCASSVDSGTDTQYFGPGTRLTVL.

The V gene is TRBV15, the J gene TRBJ1-2; possibly TRBD1 for D (5 bases). The CDR3 runs 13 residues. Germline-derived CDR1 and CDR2 are LNHNV and YYDKDF (reference sequence). Trimming removed 2 bases at V and 7 bases at J, with 11 bases between. DNA of the CDR3: TGTGCCACCAGCAGATGGGGGGTCAGTGGCTACACCTTC. This gives the protein CATSRWGVSGYTF.

Only one count was recorded for this clone. This rearrangement joins TRBV20-1 to TRBJ1-2; D might be TRBD1 (5 bases). Per germline, CDR1 DFQATT and CDR2 SNEGSKA (reference sequence). The CDR3 sequence is 12 residues long. Trimming took 3 bases from V and 9 from J, leaving 14 bases between them. CDR3 in amino acids: CSASEGGVSYTF. Here the CDR3 DNA reads TGCAGTGCTAGTGAAGGAGGGGTCAGCTACACCTTC.

This clone showed up just once. The CDR3 is CASGRDSSYTEAFF. The CDR3 nucleotides read TGTGCTAGTGGAAGAGACAGCAGTTACACTGAAGCTTTCTTT. The chain employs TRBV12-5 and TRBJ1-1; D might be TRBD1 (5 bases). The CDR3 sequence is 14 residues long. CDR1 and CDR2 (germline): LGHNT, FRNRAP. Trimming shortened V by 6 bases and J by 3 bases, and 14 bases separated the two germline ends.

The chain has TRBV16 and TRBJ1-2, with TRBD1 matching 8 bases. CDR3 length: 15 residues. The J segment lost 4 bases and the V segment lost 3 bases, leaving 7 bases of the junction unmatched. The germline gives CDR1 KGHSY, CDR2 FQNENV. The CDR3: CASSQDRVLGYGYTF. In DNA, the CDR3 is TGTGCCAGCAGCCAGGACAGGGTATTGGGCTATGGCTACACCTTC.

The V gene is TRBV6-5, the J gene TRBJ2-2; 8 bases align to TRBD2. The CDR3 is 14 amino acids. Trimming removed 7 bases from V and 4 bases from J; junction bases left unmatched: 5. From germline, CDR1 is MNHEY and CDR2 SVGAGI. The CDR3 DNA sequence: TGTGCCAGCAAAGGTAGCGGGGCCACCGGGGAGCTGTTTTTT. Translated, it gives CASKGSGATGELFF.

V gene TRBV4-3 combines with J gene TRBJ1-6; no definite D call. The CDR3 consists of 13 residues. Trimming removed 4 bases at V and 7 bases at J, with 8 bases between. Per germline, CDR1 LGHNA and CDR2 YSLEER. The CDR3 region has the DNA TGCGCCAGCAGCCCCGACGGGAATTCACCCCTCCACTTT. Its translation is CASSPDGNSPLHF.

The V and J genes are TRBV11-2 and TRBJ1-6; no definite D call. V shed 6 bases and J shed 5 bases, with 11 bases lying between them. The CDR3 runs to 14 residues. Germline CDR1 is SGHAT and CDR2 is FQNNGV. CDR3 sequence reads: CASSRGKNNSPLHF. For the CDR3, the DNA is TGTGCCAGCAGTCGCGGGAAGAATAATTCACCCCTCCACTTT.

The chain joins TRBV2 to TRBJ1-2; 7 bases match TRBD1. V dropped 1 base and J dropped 4; count of bases not matched to a gene: 6. This CDR3 is built from 15 residues. Germline lookup yields CDR1 SNHLY and CDR2 FYNNEI. The CDR3 DNA is TGTGCCAGCAGTGAAGAGGGGGCGATCGCCTATGGCTACACCTTC. Translating gives CASSEEGAIAYGYTF. Using reference TRBV2 and TRBJ1-2 for the parts outside the CDR3, the full variable domain is EPEVTQTPSHQVTQMGQEVILRCVPISNHLYFYWYRQILGQKVEFLVSFYNNEISEKSEIFDDQFSVERPDGSNFTLKIRSTKLEDSAMYFCASSEEGAIAYGYTFGSGTRLTVV.

V gene TRBV28 combines with J gene TRBJ2-6, with D possibly TRBD2 on 5 matching bases. V lost 3 bases and J lost 1, with 7 bases in between. Per the germline V gene, CDR1 is MDHEN and CDR2 is SYDVKM. This CDR3 is 15 amino acids long. CDR3 in amino acids: CASSFGGSGANVLTF. The CDR3 DNA reads TGTGCCAGCAGTTTCGGAGGATCTGGGGCCAACGTCCTGACTTTC.

This chain uses TRBV29-1 with TRBJ2-5; TRBD2 might be the D (7 bases). This CDR3 comprises 16 residues. V was clipped by 8 bases and J by 4 bases, with 26 bases between them. CDR1 is SQVTM, CDR2 ANQGSEA, per germline. CDR3 DNA: TGCAGCTACAATCTCGGGGGGCAGGCACTCGGAGAGACCCAGTACTTC. Protein: CSYNLGGQALGETQYF.

The chain's CDR3 is CASSVGTSGGRTSTDTQYF. The CDR3 nucleotides read TGTGCCAGCAGCGTGGGGACTAGCGGGGGGCGTACTAGCACAGATACGCAGTATTTT. The V gene is TRBV9, the J gene TRBJ2-3; the match to TRBD2 covers 15 bases. V dropped 2 bases and J dropped 0; count of bases not matched to a gene: 7. CDR3 length: 19 residues. Per the germline V gene, CDR1 is SGDLS and CDR2 is YYNGEE.

This clone was counted only a few times. The V and J genes are TRBV5-8 and TRBJ1-2; 9 bases align to TRBD1. Germline V gene sequence: CDR1 SGHTS, CDR2 YDEGEE. V shed 2 bases and J 3 bases; nucleotides not matched to a gene: 8. The CDR3 contains 16 residues. CDR3 nucleotides: TGTGCCAGCAGCTTAAAATGGGACAGGGTGCACTATGGCTACACCTTC. It encodes CASSLKWDRVHYGYTF.

This clone turned up a few times. This chain links TRBV18 with TRBJ2-2; 7 nucleotides match TRBD1. Looked up from germline, CDR1 is KGHSH and CDR2 is LQKENI. The V segment lost 9 bases and the J segment 4 bases; nucleotides outside the gene matches: 5. This CDR3 is built from 13 residues. CDR3 nucleotide sequence: TGTGCCAGTTTAAGGGGGCGCACCGGGGAGCTGTTTTTT. Its protein product is CASLRGRTGELFF.

The J gene is TRBJ1-5, the V gene TRBV27; D is perhaps TRBD1 (6 bases). Trimming removed 1 base from V and 3 bases from J, with 10 bases in between. The CDR3 is 15 amino acids. Germline V gene lookup returns CDR1 MNHEY and CDR2 SMNVEV (reference sequence). Here the CDR3 DNA reads TGTGCCAGCAGTTTATGGGCAGGGGACAATCAGCCCCAGCATTTT. As protein: CASSLWAGDNQPQHF.

This clone occurred once. This chain links TRBV19 with TRBJ1-1; D might be TRBD1 (5 bases). V was trimmed by 5 bases and J by 1 base, leaving 14 bases between them. There are 15 residues in the CDR3. Germline V lookup: CDR1 LNHDA, CDR2 SQIVND (reference sequence). For the CDR3, the DNA is TGTGCCAGTAGTGCTTCACAGGTATCGAACACTGAAGCTTTCTTT. Protein product: CASSASQVSNTEAFF.

This clone was found once. V is TRBV7-6 and J is TRBJ2-5; 7 nucleotides match TRBD2. Germline CDR1 reads SGHVS; CDR2 reads FNYEAQ. The CDR3 covers 15 residues. The ends lost 4 bases at V and 5 bases at J; junction bases unmatched: 10. CDR3 loop: CASSSNTGLGETQYF. The CDR3 DNA is TGTGCCAGCAGCTCAAATACCGGACTAGGGGAGACCCAGTACTTC. The full variable domain, rest sourced from reference TRBV7-6 and TRBJ2-5, is GAGVSQSPRYKVTKRGQDVALRCDPISGHVSLYWYRQALGQGPEFLTYFNYEAQQDKSGLPNDRFSAERPEGSISTLTIQRTEQRDSAMYRCASSSNTGLGETQYFGPGTRLLVL.

The V gene is TRBV28, the J gene TRBJ1-2; 9 bases fit TRBD1. Germline values: CDR1 MDHEN, CDR2 SYDVKM. The CDR3 length is 15 residues. V lost 2 bases and J lost 2; bases outside the gene matches: 3. The CDR3 bases are TGTGCCAGCAGTTTAGGGACAGGGAGAAACTATGGCTACACCTTC. It codes for CASSLGTGRNYGYTF.

V usage is TRBV5-4 and J usage is TRBJ2-5; tentatively, D is TRBD2 (5 bases). V gave up 4 bases and J gave up 5 bases, with 15 bases separating them. Looked up from germline, CDR1 is SGHNT and CDR2 is YYREEE (reference sequence). CDR3 length: 14 residues. CDR3 DNA sequence: TGTGCCAGCAGCGACATCACTAGATATGAGACCCAGTACTTC. Encoded protein: CASSDITRYETQYF.

This sequence joins TRBV19 and TRBJ2-1; tentative D call: TRBD2 (6 bases). V lost 3 bases to trimming and J lost 4 bases, with 10 bases between them. Germline-derived CDR1 and CDR2 are LNHDA and SQIVND (reference sequence). The CDR3 consists of 14 residues. The CDR3 sequence is CASSMGGSYNEQFF. The CDR3 DNA is TGTGCCAGTAGTATGGGAGGCTCTTACAATGAGCAGTTCTTC. Looking up the rest from reference TRBV19 and TRBJ2-1 gives the full variable domain: DGGITQSPKYLFRKEGQNVTLSCEQNLNHDAMYWYRQDPGQGLRLIYYSQIVNDFQKGDIAEGYSVSREKKESFPLTVTSAQKNPTAFYLCASSMGGSYNEQFFGPGTRLTVL.

The chain joins TRBV9 to TRBJ2-3; 8 nucleotides align to TRBD2. Germline trimming cut 0 bases from V and 2 bases from J; bases unmatched to any gene: 8. CDR3 length: 17 amino acids. CDR1 and CDR2 (germline): SGDLS, YYNGEE. In nucleotides, the CDR3 is TGTGCCAGCAGCGTAGGAGTAGCGGGGACTTTCACAGATACGCAGTATTTT. Its protein is CASSVGVAGTFTDTQYF.

The gene calls are TRBV27 and TRBJ2-7; 9 nucleotides agree with TRBD1. Losses at the gene ends were 5 bases for V and 0 bases for J; bases not matched to a gene: 5. The CDR3 is made up of 15 amino acids. The germline V gene encodes CDR1 MNHEY and CDR2 SMNVEV (reference sequence). The CDR3 DNA follows: TGTGCCAGCAGTCCTGCGACAGGGGGCTCCTACGAGCAGTACTTC. Translated, it gives CASSPATGGSYEQYF.

This chain links TRBV21-1 with TRBJ2-7; TRBD2 was called by the table and not checked on the DNA. TRBV21-1 is tagged as a pseudogene. CDR3 length: 12 residues. CDR3 sequence: CASSKSAYEQYF. In nucleotides, the CDR3 is TGTGCCAGCAGCAAATCCGCCTACGAGCAGTACTTC.